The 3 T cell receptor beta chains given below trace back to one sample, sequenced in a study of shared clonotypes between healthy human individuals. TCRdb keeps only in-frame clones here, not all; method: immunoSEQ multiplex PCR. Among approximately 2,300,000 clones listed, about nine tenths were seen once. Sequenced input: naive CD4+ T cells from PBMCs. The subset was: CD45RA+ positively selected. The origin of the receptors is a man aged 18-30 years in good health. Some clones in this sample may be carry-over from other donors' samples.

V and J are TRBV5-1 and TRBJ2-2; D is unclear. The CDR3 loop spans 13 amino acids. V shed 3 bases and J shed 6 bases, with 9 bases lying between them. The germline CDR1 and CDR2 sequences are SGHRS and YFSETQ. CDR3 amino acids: CASSSRKPGELFF. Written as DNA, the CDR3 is TGCGCCAGCAGCTCACGCAAACCCGGGGAGCTGTTTTTT.

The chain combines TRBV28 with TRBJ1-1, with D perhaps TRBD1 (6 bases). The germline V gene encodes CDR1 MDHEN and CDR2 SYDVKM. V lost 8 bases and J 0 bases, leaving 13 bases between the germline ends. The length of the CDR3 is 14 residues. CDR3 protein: CASGRRGMNTEAFF. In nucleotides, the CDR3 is TGTGCCAGCGGTCGTAGGGGGATGAACACTGAAGCTTTCTTT.

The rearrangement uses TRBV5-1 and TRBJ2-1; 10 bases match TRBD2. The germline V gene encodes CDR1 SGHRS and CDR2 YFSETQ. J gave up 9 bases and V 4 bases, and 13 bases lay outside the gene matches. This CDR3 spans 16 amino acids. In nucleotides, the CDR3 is TGCGCCAGCAGCCGGGGAGCGGGAGGGTCCTTTGTTGAGCAGTTCTTC. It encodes CASSRGAGGSFVEQFF.